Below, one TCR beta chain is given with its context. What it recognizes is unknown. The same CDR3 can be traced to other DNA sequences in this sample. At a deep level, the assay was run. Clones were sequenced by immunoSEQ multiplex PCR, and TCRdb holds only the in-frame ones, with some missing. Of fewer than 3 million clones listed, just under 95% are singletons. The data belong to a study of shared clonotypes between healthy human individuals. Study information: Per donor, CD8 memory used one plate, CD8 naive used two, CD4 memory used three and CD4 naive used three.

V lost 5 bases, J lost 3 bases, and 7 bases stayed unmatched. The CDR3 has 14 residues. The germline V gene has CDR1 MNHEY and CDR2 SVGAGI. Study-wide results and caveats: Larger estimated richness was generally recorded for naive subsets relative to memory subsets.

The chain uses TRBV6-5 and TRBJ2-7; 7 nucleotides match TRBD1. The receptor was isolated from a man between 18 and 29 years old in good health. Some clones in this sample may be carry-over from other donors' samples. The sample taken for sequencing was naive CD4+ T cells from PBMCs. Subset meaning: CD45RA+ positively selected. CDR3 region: CASSNTGVGYEQYF. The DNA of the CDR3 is TGTGCCAGCAGTAACACAGGGGTGGGCTACGAGCAGTACTTC.